Following are 7 T cell receptor beta chains from one sample sequenced in a study of PD-1 blockade in classical Hodgkin lymphoma. The protocol was immunoSEQ multiplex PCR, while the TCRdb copy is restricted to in-frame clones and leaves out a portion. In the table there are some 95,000 clones, about nine tenths of which are singletons. Time point indicated: cycle 4 day 1 (C4D1), after more than 5 weeks of nivolumab. Every patient relapsed after autologous stem cell transplantation, and brentuximab vedotin exposure varied. This specimen consisted of peripheral blood mononuclear cells (PBMCs), obtained before the fourth cycle of nivolumab. These TCRs come from a human donor with classical Hodgkin lymphoma.

This clone was observed a few times. This chain joins TRBV5-1 and TRBJ2-2; D not resolved. Trimming shortened V by 0 bases and J by 1 base, and 7 bases separated the two germline ends. The CDR3 loop spans 15 amino acids. Germline V gene data show CDR1 as SGHRS and CDR2 as YFSETQ. The CDR3 coding sequence is TGCGCCAGCAGCTTGGATCCAAAGAACACCGGGGAGCTGTTTTTT. As protein: CASSLDPKNTGELFF.

This chain joins TRBV28 and TRBJ1-1; D is undetermined. V was trimmed by 3 bases and J by 0 bases, leaving 8 bases between them. CDR3 length: 14 amino acids. Per the germline V gene, CDR1 is MDHEN and CDR2 is SYDVKM. The CDR3 loop reads CASSLRIMNTEAFF. In DNA form, the CDR3 reads TGTGCCAGCAGTTTGCGGATTATGAACACTGAAGCTTTCTTT. Based on the CDR3 plus reference TRBV28 and TRBJ1-1, the full variable domain is DVKVTQSSRYLVKRTGEKVFLECVQDMDHENMFWYRQDPGLGLRLIYFSYDVKMKEKGDIPEGYSVSREKKERFSLILESASTNQTSMYLCASSLRIMNTEAFFGQGTRLTVV.

The V and J genes are TRBV7-9 and TRBJ1-4; possibly TRBD1 for D (5 bases). CDR1 and CDR2 (germline): SEHNR, FQNEAQ (reference sequence). This CDR3 spans 18 amino acids. Trimming stripped 5 bases from V and 5 bases from J, with 24 bases between. CDR3 loop: CASSLTHGVQGKNEKLFF. Here the CDR3 DNA reads TGTGCCAGCAGCCTAACCCATGGTGTGCAGGGAAAAAATGAAAAACTGTTTTTT.

This chain links TRBV5-1 with TRBJ1-3, with TRBD1 as a possible D gene (6 bases). Germline CDR1 SGHRS, CDR2 YFSETQ. The germline V and J ends were trimmed by 5 bases and 5 bases, with 17 bases remaining between them. CDR3 size: 15 residues. CDR3 nucleotide sequence: TGCGCCAGCAGTCCCCTGCCCAGGGGTAGAAACACCATATATTTT. Encoded protein: CASSPLPRGRNTIYF.

In this sample, this clone turned up once. In DNA, the CDR3 is TGTGCCAGCAGTTACGGGCGGTACAATGAGCAGTTCTTC. Protein product: CASSYGRYNEQFF. V usage is TRBV6-5 and J usage is TRBJ2-1; D uncertain. CDR3 length: 13 amino acids. Germline lookup yields CDR1 MNHEY and CDR2 SVGAGI. With 2 bases removed from V and 4 bases from J, the gap between germline ends came to 6 bases.

In its sample, this clone was seen once. The J gene is TRBJ2-1, the V gene TRBV5-1; possibly TRBD1 or TRBD2 for D (5 bases each). V shed 4 bases and J shed 3 bases, with 11 bases lying between them. The germline V gene encodes CDR1 SGHRS and CDR2 YFSETQ. The CDR3 has 14 residues. The CDR3 loop reads CASSGGDSYNEQFF. The CDR3 nucleotides are TGCGCCAGCAGCGGGGGTGACAGCTACAATGAGCAGTTCTTC.

The gene calls are TRBV18 and TRBJ2-3; D is possibly TRBD1 or TRBD2 (5 bases each). V was pared by 6 bases and J by 4 bases, with 17 bases between. Germline CDR1 KGHSH, CDR2 LQKENI. The CDR3 consists of 15 residues. CDR3 nucleotide sequence: TGTGCCAGCTCCCTAGGAATGGGACCCCCAGATACGCAGTATTTT. Its protein product is CASSLGMGPPDTQYF.